This is a list of T cell receptor beta chains from one sample in a study of T cell changes during pregnancy in multiple sclerosis. Here immunoSEQ multiplex PCR was the method, and the copy in TCRdb shows in-frame clones only, minus some. The sample has about 69,000 clones, more than 85% seen once. This specimen consisted of CD4+ T cells from peripheral blood mononuclear cells, obtained in the third trimester of pregnancy. Receptors were obtained from a female donor in good health, enrolled as a control in a pregnancy study. Both conserved end residues are part of each CDR3. The order of the fields is J gene, V gene, clone size, CDR3 protein. Only some rows state a clone size, as once, few, many or a class for expanded clones.

TRBJ2-3 TRBV4-1 - CASSQGLAGGQGDTQYF
TRBJ2-3 TRBV9 - CASSVDAGAVDTQYF
TRBJ1-2 TRBV2 few CARVDQGVRGYTF
TRBJ1-1 TRBV19 - CASLSGQGAMNTEAFF
TRBJ2-7 TRBV7-3 - CASSQNGQGARNEQYF
TRBJ1-2 TRBV4-3 - CASSQGRIGQGGRLNYGYTF
TRBJ1-5 TRBV7-2 once CASSVGLPSNQPQHF
TRBJ1-3 TRBV19 - CASSIGGDGNTIYF
TRBJ2-3 TRBV4-1 - CASSQDRDSPTQYF
TRBJ2-1 TRBV7-6 - CASSLGTSTNNEQFF
TRBJ2-5 TRBV19 - CASSIGGGQETQYF
TRBJ1-4 TRBV4-3 - CASSQDSPITNEKLFF
TRBJ1-2 TRBV7-9 few CASNRQQIELYGYTF
TRBJ1-1 TRBV7-2 once CASSPDSRVGNKAFF
TRBJ1-1 TRBV6-4 - CASSLPTGESDTEAFF
TRBJ2-7 TRBV30 once CAWMDFPEQYF
TRBJ2-4 TRBV11-3 - CASSFPGQGNIQYF
TRBJ1-1 TRBV11-2 - CASRAPGLNTEAFF
TRBJ2-7 TRBV29-1 - CSVVSSTYEQYF
TRBJ1-6 TRBV9 - CASTGTGFNSPLHF
TRBJ1-4 TRBV19 - CASSIARGLREKLFF
TRBJ2-1 TRBV4-1 - CASSQDRGTYNEQFF
TRBJ1-4 TRBV11-3 - CASSSRQGAGEKLFF
TRBJ1-4 TRBV7-2 - CASSPRQGPTNEKLFF
TRBJ2-1 TRBV5-1 - CASIFSGGSEQFF
TRBJ2-1 TRBV7-9 - CASSPRDRDSYNEQFF
TRBJ1-6 TRBV2 - CASSAHRGSENSPLHF
TRBJ2-7 TRBV5-4 - CASRIQGVAYEQYF
TRBJ1-2 TRBV19 - CASTGLLNYGYTF
TRBJ2-7 TRBV9 - CASSVDGATSYEQYF
TRBJ1-2 TRBV30 - CAWSVLLDSPNYGYTF
TRBJ1-4 TRBV6-1 - CASREGGSREKLFF
TRBJ2-7 TRBV11-2 - CASSIKYEQYF
TRBJ2-2 TRBV11-2 - CASSSDSGELFF
TRBJ2-3 TRBV18 once CASSPPVGTGPDTQYF
TRBJ2-7 TRBV5-4 - CASSTGTSAYEQYF
TRBJ1-2 TRBV6-5 - CASSYTRAGGYTF
TRBJ1-2 TRBV11-1 - CASSARTFNYGYTF
TRBJ2-1 TRBV9 - CASSVVVAGGVDEQFF
TRBJ2-1 TRBV15 - CATSRQGYNEQFF
TRBJ2-5 TRBV7-2 - CASSKGWGDGETQYF
TRBJ2-5 TRBV5-8 - CASSYTTSGGQETQYF
TRBJ1-5 TRBV7-3 - CASSLKVSLLNNQPQHF
TRBJ1-1 TRBV6-6 - CASSLPGVTEAFF
TRBJ1-2 TRBV19 - CATGQGGGLNGYTF